What follows are 3 T cell receptor beta chains derived from one specimen sequenced in a study of cytomegalovirus exposure and HLA in healthy donors. It was with 60 Vbeta and 13 Jbeta primers that the PCR ran. Using immunoSEQ multiplex PCR, the repertoire was profiled, and TCRdb retains in-frame clones only, with some absent. Of more than 95,000 clones listed, around 76% are singletons. Source material: PBMCs. Receptor source: a woman in her sixties or seventies in good health and CMV-seropositive.

V gene TRBV5-4 combines with J gene TRBJ2-7; 8 positions match TRBD1. The CDR3 is 15 residues long. Trimming removed 0 bases from V and 10 bases from J; junction bases left unmatched: 12. Germline CDR1 SGHNT, CDR2 YYREEE (reference sequence). This CDR3 reads CASSLGGEQGGAQYF. CDR3 DNA: TGTGCCAGCAGCTTGGGTGGGGAACAGGGGGGAGCCCAGTACTTC.

Here the CDR3 reads CASSLGGQGRSYEQYF. The CDR3 bases are TGTGCCAGCAGCCTAGGAGGTCAGGGGCGCTCCTACGAGCAGTACTTC. The rearrangement joins TRBV7-6 to TRBJ2-7; perhaps TRBD1 as D (6 bases). Germline assignment: CDR1 SGHVS and CDR2 FNYEAQ. The CDR3 is 16 amino acids. Trimming cost V 5 bases and J 0 bases, with 17 bases left between them. The entire variable domain, with the rest obtained from reference TRBV7-6 and TRBJ2-7, is as follows: GAGVSQSPRYKVTKRGQDVALRCDPISGHVSLYWYRQALGQGPEFLTYFNYEAQQDKSGLPNDRFSAERPEGSISTLTIQRTEQRDSAMYRCASSLGGQGRSYEQYFGPGTRLTVT.

The chain is built from TRBV6-5 and TRBJ1-2, with 8 bases that match TRBD1. The J segment lost 7 bases and the V segment lost 6 bases, leaving 7 bases of the junction unmatched. Germline-derived CDR1 and CDR2 are MNHEY and SVGAGI. The length of the CDR3 is 13 residues. The CDR3 DNA reads as TGTGCCAGCAGCAGACAGGGGTTGAGTGGCTACACCTTC. Translating gives CASSRQGLSGYTF.